Below, 27 T cell receptor beta chains from the same sample are listed, as sequenced in a study of T cells after yellow fever vaccination. Using its own MiXCR run on the 5' RACE reads, TCRdb lists one record per CDR3 protein. The sample lists some 110,000 distinct CDR3 sequences; about 7.8% were seen once. Sequenced material: CD4+ T cells sorted from PBMCs, taken roughly 45 days after the first yellow fever vaccination. All receptors derive from a man between 18 and 35 years old who received the YFV17D yellow fever vaccine.

This clonotype was found many times. The chain is built from TRBV5-1 and TRBJ1-5; a weak D match, TRBD1 (6 bases). V lost 5 bases and J 3 bases, leaving 15 bases between the germline ends. The CDR3 sequence is 15 residues long. From germline, CDR1 is SGHRS and CDR2 YFSETQ. CDR3 sequence reads: CASRRDIGYNQPQHF. The CDR3 DNA follows: TGCGCCAGCAGACGGGACATTGGGTACAATCAGCCCCAGCATTTT.

This clonotype was counted at least ten times. J is TRBJ2-7 and V is TRBV18; 7 bases align to TRBD1. CDR3 size: 12 residues. Germline trimming cut 6 bases from V and 7 bases from J; bases unmatched to any gene: 6. Germline values: CDR1 KGHSH, CDR2 LQKENI. The CDR3, as DNA: TGTGCCAGCTCCCTGACAGGGATAGAGCAGTACGTC. Translated, it gives CASSLTGIEQYV.

As to this clonotype: This clone may be a read error of a much larger clone one base away. The chain couples TRBV20-1 to TRBJ2-3; maybe TRBD2 (5 bases). In germline, CDR1 is DFQATT, CDR2 SNEGSKA (reference sequence). This CDR3 region has 11 residues. The CDR3 nucleotides are TGCTGTGAGGGTCGGGCAGATACGCAGTATTTT. This codes for CCEGRADTQYF.

This clonotype was recorded many times. The chain combines TRBV9 with TRBJ1-2, with D hard to call. V lost 0 bases, J lost 8 bases, and 11 bases lay in between. The V gene's germline CDR1 is SGDLS and CDR2 YYNGEE. The CDR3 is 13 residues long. The CDR3 protein is CASSVDGLGGYTF. In DNA form, the CDR3 reads TGTGCCAGCAGCGTAGACGGGTTGGGAGGCTACACCTTC. The full variable domain, its missing parts supplied by reference TRBV9 and TRBJ1-2, is DSGVTQTPKHLITATGQRVTLRCSPRSGDLSVYWYQQSLDQGLQFLIQYYNGEERAKGNILERFSAQQFPDLHSELNLSSLELGDSALYFCASSVDGLGGYTFGSGTRLTVV.

There are many counts of this clonotype. This chain uses TRBV12-3 or TRBV12-4 with TRBJ1-5; D uncertain. Trimming cost V 3 bases and J 0 bases, with 6 bases left between them. This CDR3 has 14 amino acids. CDR3 coding DNA: TGTGCCAGCAGTTTTGGGAATAGCAATCAGCCCCAGCATTTT. It yields the protein CASSFGNSNQPQHF.

The V gene is TRBV15, the J gene TRBJ2-3, with no clear D. The CDR3 is made up of 15 amino acids. Trimming removed 0 bases from V and 4 bases from J, with 11 bases in between. Per germline, CDR1 LNHNV and CDR2 YYDKDF (reference sequence). This CDR3 reads CATSREKRRADTQYF. The CDR3 region has the DNA TGTGCCACCAGCAGAGAGAAACGACGGGCAGATACGCAGTATTTT.

At least ten counts were recorded for this clonotype. V and J are TRBV20-1 and TRBJ2-5; D ambiguous. The CDR3 covers 13 residues. V was shortened by 0 bases and J by 7 bases, with 12 bases between the two germline ends. Germline CDR1 and CDR2: DFQATT and SNEGSKA (reference sequence). The DNA for the CDR3 is TGCAGTGCTAGAGATTTTACCTTAGGGACCCAGTACTTC. Translation: CSARDFTLGTQYF.

In its sample, this clonotype was seen many times. The chain links TRBV3-1 to TRBJ1-6; no reliable D call. The V end was cut by 0 bases, the J end by 0 bases, with 12 bases between. The CDR3 totals 18 residues. CDR1 LGHDT and CDR2 YNNKEL come from the germline V gene (reference sequence). CDR3 DNA sequence: TGTGCCAGCAGCCAAGATCGAGAGGAGATCTCCTATAATTCACCCCTCCACTTT. It codes for CASSQDREEISYNSPLHF.

The chain carries TRBV2 and TRBJ2-7, with a tentative D call TRBD2 (6 bases). The V gene lost 3 bases and the J gene lost 4 bases, with 7 bases spanning the gap. Looked up from germline, CDR1 is SNHLY and CDR2 is FYNNEI. The CDR3 runs 12 residues. CDR3 bases: TGTGCCAGCAGTGAGGGGGGTTACGAGCAGTACGTC. It translates to CASSEGGYEQYV.

This clonotype came up many times. V usage is TRBV7-2 and J usage is TRBJ2-3; 9 positions agree with TRBD2. V was clipped by 2 bases and J by 2 bases; unmatched bases: 2. The CDR3 has 15 amino acids. CDR1 SGHTA and CDR2 FQGNSA come from the germline V gene. CDR3 DNA sequence: TGTGCCAGCAGCTTAAGCGGGGGGAACACAGATACGCAGTATTTT. It specifies CASSLSGGNTDTQYF.

Of note for this clonotype: Sequence at one end of the junction differs from germline and may be a read error. V usage is TRBV7-2 and J usage is TRBJ2-7; 8 nucleotides match TRBD1. Germline V gene lookup returns CDR1 SGHTA and CDR2 FQGNSA. The CDR3 has 13 residues. The CDR3 bases are TGTGCCAGCAGCGGACGTCTTCAGGGGGCGCAGGACTTC. Amino acids: CASSGRLQGAQDF.

This clonotype showed up many times. The chain employs TRBV4-1 and TRBJ2-3, with D perhaps TRBD1 (6 bases). The germline V and J ends were trimmed by 1 base and 5 bases, with 16 bases remaining between them. Germline assignment: CDR1 MGHRA and CDR2 YSYEKL. The CDR3 sequence is 16 residues long. CDR3 amino acids: CASSQGLRGWEDTQYF. The CDR3 coding sequence is TGCGCCAGCAGCCAAGGTCTCAGGGGCTGGGAAGATACGCAGTATTTT.

This clonotype occurred a few times. The CDR3 reads CSVEASGGLHEQFF. The CDR3 DNA follows: TGCAGCGTTGAGGCTAGCGGGGGGTTACATGAGCAGTTCTTC. V usage is TRBV29-1 and J usage is TRBJ2-1, with 11 positions matching TRBD2. Per germline, CDR1 SQVTM and CDR2 ANQGSEA. This CDR3 contains 14 residues. J lost 8 bases, V lost 3 bases, and 6 bases had no gene match.

In this sample, this clonotype turned up many times. The chain couples TRBV4-3 to TRBJ1-1, with 7 bases identical to TRBD1. Trimming took 4 bases from V and 0 from J; bases not matched to a gene: 5. CDR1 is LGHNA, CDR2 YSLEER, per germline. This CDR3 is built from 15 residues. For the CDR3, the DNA is TGCGCCAGCAGCCTAGGACAGGTCATGAACACTGAAGCTTTCTTT. It translates to CASSLGQVMNTEAFF.

This rearrangement joins TRBV12-3 or TRBV12-4 to TRBJ1-4; D call uncertain. This CDR3 comprises 14 residues. Trimming removed 5 bases from V and 5 bases from J, with 12 bases in between. CDR3 DNA: TGTGCCAGCAGTCTGCTCGGGTCAAATGAAAAACTGTTTTTT. Translating it yields CASSLLGSNEKLFF.

This clonotype was detected many times. V gene TRBV10-3 combines with J gene TRBJ1-1, with 11 bases lining up with TRBD1. With V trimmed by 4 bases and J by 4 bases, 5 bases remained unmatched. The CDR3 length is 15 residues. Germline V gene data show CDR1 as ENHRY and CDR2 as SYGVKD. The CDR3 region has the DNA TGTGCCATCAGTGGGACAGGGGGCTGGGGCACTGAAGCTTTCTTT. It yields the protein CAISGTGGWGTEAFF.

The sample holds many counts of this clonotype. V and J are TRBV3-1 and TRBJ2-7; tentatively, D is TRBD1 or TRBD2 (5 bases each). V was shortened by 1 base and J by 8 bases, with 9 bases between the two germline ends. In germline, CDR1 is LGHDT, CDR2 YNNKEL (reference sequence). This CDR3 has 12 amino acids. CDR3 protein: CASSQVRGQQYF. The DNA for the CDR3 is TGTGCCAGCAGCCAAGTCCGGGGCCAGCAGTACTTC.

This clonotype was seen repeatedly, ten times or more. The chain uses TRBV11-2 and TRBJ2-7; TRBD1 might be the D (6 bases). With 5 bases removed from V and 3 bases from J, the gap between germline ends came to 17 bases. Germline values: CDR1 SGHAT, CDR2 FQNNGV. The CDR3 runs to 15 residues. The CDR3 coding sequence is TGTGCCAGCAGCAGAGCCCCGACAGGAGTCTACGAGCAGTACGTC. Translation gives CASSRAPTGVYEQYV.

This clonotype was observed at least ten times. CDR3 residues: CASSSGTSGYTGELFF. Here the CDR3 DNA reads TGCGCCAGCAGCAGCGGGACTAGCGGGTACACCGGGGAGCTGTTTTTT. This sequence joins TRBV5-1 and TRBJ2-2, with TRBD2 matching over 12 bases. The V gene's germline CDR1 is SGHRS and CDR2 YFSETQ. Trimming cost V 4 bases and J 3 bases; bases outside gene matches: 4. The CDR3 length is 16 residues.

This clonotype was observed many times. The chain links TRBV5-1 to TRBJ2-7; D might be TRBD1 (5 bases). The CDR3 runs to 16 residues. Deletions cut 0 bases from V and 3 bases from J, with 16 bases between. Germline V lookup: CDR1 SGHRS, CDR2 YFSETQ. The CDR3 reads CASSLVPQQGGYEQYF. The CDR3 DNA reads as TGCGCCAGCAGCTTGGTTCCGCAGCAGGGCGGCTACGAGCAGTACTTC.

This clonotype has at least ten counts. This chain uses TRBV18 with TRBJ2-7; 11 bases map to TRBD2. Germline loops: CDR1 KGHSH, CDR2 LQKENI. The V gene end was trimmed by 6 bases and the J gene end by 2 bases; junction bases not matched to a gene: 9. The CDR3 totals 16 residues. The CDR3 sequence is CASSPAFSGGAYEQYF. As DNA, the CDR3 is TGTGCCAGCTCCCCCGCTTTTAGCGGGGGGGCCTACGAGCAGTACTTC.

This clonotype was observed a handful of times. The rearrangement joins TRBV19 to TRBJ2-7, with 9 nucleotides matching TRBD2. The CDR3 contains 16 residues. Trimming cost V 3 bases and J 2 bases; bases outside gene matches: 8. Germline V gene sequence: CDR1 LNHDA, CDR2 SQIVND (reference sequence). DNA for the CDR3: TGTGCCAGTAGTATGTCGTTTGCGGGGGGGGCCTACGAGCAGTACTTC. It specifies CASSMSFAGGAYEQYF.

This chain joins TRBV5-4 and TRBJ1-2, with 12 bases aligning to TRBD1. This CDR3 spans 14 amino acids. Germline trimming cut 7 bases from V and 6 bases from J; bases unmatched to any gene: 7. CDR1 SGHNT and CDR2 YYREEE come from the germline V gene (reference sequence). Written as DNA, the CDR3 is TGTGCCAGCGGCCGGGACAGGGGGCCTGATGGCTACACCTTC. Translating gives CASGRDRGPDGYTF.

This clonotype was recorded at least ten times. The rearrangement links TRBV5-1 to TRBJ1-4, with a weak D call TRBD1 (5 bases). V was cut by 2 bases and J by 0 bases, with 11 bases left in between. The germline V gene encodes CDR1 SGHRS and CDR2 YFSETQ. The CDR3 sequence is 16 residues long. The CDR3, as DNA: TGCGCCAGCAGCTTTTCCTTGGGGGCAACTAATGAAAAACTGTTTTTT. Translating it yields CASSFSLGATNEKLFF.

The chain couples TRBV7-3 to TRBJ1-5; D remains ambiguous. The germline V gene has CDR1 SGHTA and CDR2 FQGTGA. V lost 1 base and J 3 bases, leaving 4 bases between the germline ends. The CDR3 length is 13 residues. DNA of the CDR3: TGTGCCAGCAGCTTAATGCCCAATCAGCCCCAGCATTTT. It is translated as CASSLMPNQPQHF.

This clonotype showed up many times. J is TRBJ1-1 and V is TRBV7-9; D unresolved. The V and J ends lost 1 base and 4 bases respectively, with 7 bases between them. The CDR3 totals 13 residues. In germline, CDR1 is SEHNR, CDR2 FQNEAQ (reference sequence). DNA of the CDR3: TGTGCCAGCAGCTTAGGGAGGGCCACTGAAGCTTTCTTT. The encoded protein is CASSLGRATEAFF.

This clonotype was counted only a few times. The junction does not match germline at one end; this may be a read error. V usage is TRBV7-7 and J usage is TRBJ2-5, with 9 bases identical to TRBD1. Germline V gene sequence: CDR1 SSHAT, CDR2 FNYEAQ (reference sequence). The CDR3 is 14 amino acids. Here the CDR3 reads CASSLSGQGMTQYF. The CDR3 nucleotides read TGTGCTAGCAGCCTCTCTGGACAGGGGATGACCCAGTACTTC.